The clone carrying this T cell receptor (beta chain) appeared once. The data were taken from a study of blood T cell repertoires in COVID-19. The wider study: PBMCs, B-cell-depleted T cells, or T cells provided the cDNA or gDNA that made up the material.

Data came from immunoSEQ multiplex PCR; TCRdb stores just in-frame clones and leaves some out. The table records about 200,000 clones, around 76% of them present only once. The germline gives CDR1 LGHDT, CDR2 YNNKEL (reference sequence). J lost 6 bases, V lost 1 base, and 2 bases had no gene match. This CDR3 spans 15 amino acids. The sample taken for sequencing was peripheral blood. The chain joins TRBV3-1 (or the pseudogene TRBV3-2) to TRBJ2-1, with 11 bases aligning to TRBD2. This TCR derives from a woman in her sixties or seventies with COVID-19, enrolled during active disease. CDR3 amino acids: CASSQGLAGGNEQFF. Written as DNA, the CDR3 is TGTGCCAGCAGCCAAGGGCTAGCGGGGGGCAATGAGCAGTTCTTC.